Below are 11 T cell receptor beta chains sequenced from a single sample in a study of cytomegalovirus exposure and HLA in healthy donors. 13 Jbeta primers and 60 Vbeta primers were used for the PCR. Data came from immunoSEQ multiplex PCR; TCRdb stores just in-frame clones and leaves some out. The data contain roughly 190,000 clones, over 60% of them singletons. The sample comprised PBMCs. Source of these receptors: a woman aged 40 to 50 in good health and CMV-seronegative.

This sequence joins TRBV7-9 and TRBJ1-2, with D uncertain. Between the trimmed V and J ends, which lost 1 base and 5 bases, there was a span of 14 bases. CDR3 length: 15 amino acids. Looked up from germline, CDR1 is SEHNR and CDR2 is FQNEAQ (reference sequence). This CDR3 reads CASSLEAQTLYGYTF. CDR3 coding DNA: TGTGCCAGCAGCTTAGAGGCACAGACCCTATATGGCTACACCTTC.

The rearrangement links TRBV9 to TRBJ2-5, with 9 bases fitting TRBD2. The junction had 6 bases not matched to a gene; V was cut back by 4 bases and J by 5 bases. Germline values: CDR1 SGDLS, CDR2 YYNGEE. The CDR3 sequence is 14 residues long. The CDR3 nucleotides are TGTGCCAGCAGCCTTAGCGGGAGTTGGGAGACCCAGTACTTC. Translation: CASSLSGSWETQYF.

This clone turned up a few times. This chain connects TRBV7-8 to TRBJ2-1; D gene uncertain. V lost 2 bases and J 6 bases, leaving 14 bases between the germline ends. The CDR3 spans 15 residues. Germline lookup yields CDR1 SGHVS and CDR2 FQNEAQ. This chain's CDR3 is CASSLFPQSGNEQFF. CDR3 in DNA: TGTGCCAGCAGCTTATTCCCTCAATCAGGCAATGAGCAGTTCTTC.

In its sample, this clone was seen once. The rearrangement uses TRBV11-3 and TRBJ2-1; 12 bases are a match to TRBD2. With 5 bases clipped from V and 5 bases from J, the junction kept 4 bases outside the gene matches. CDR3 length equals 15 residues. CDR1 is SGHNT, CDR2 YENEEA, per germline. The CDR3 DNA reads as TGTGCCAGCAGCCTAGCGGGAGGGGGCCACAATGAGCAGTTCTTC. Protein sequence: CASSLAGGGHNEQFF.

This CDR3 reads CASSLSQNTGELFF. Here the CDR3 DNA reads TGTGCCAGCAGCTTGAGCCAGAACACCGGGGAGCTGTTTTTT. The V call is TRBV7-9, the J call TRBJ2-2; no firm D call. The CDR3 runs 14 residues. Germline-derived CDR1 and CDR2 are SEHNR and FQNEAQ (reference sequence). V lost 3 bases, J lost 1 base, and 6 bases lay in between.

The gene calls are TRBV18 and TRBJ2-2; tentative D call: TRBD1 (6 bases). V was pared by 2 bases and J by 4 bases, with 8 bases between. The CDR3 loop spans 14 amino acids. From germline, CDR1 is KGHSH and CDR2 LQKENI. CDR3 protein: CASSPGQLTGELFF. DNA of the CDR3: TGTGCCAGCTCACCAGGACAGCTCACCGGGGAGCTGTTTTTT.

This chain links TRBV11-3 with TRBJ1-1; a possible D gene is TRBD1 (5 bases). Germline V lookup: CDR1 SGHNT, CDR2 YENEEA. V shed 5 bases and J shed 1 base, with 14 bases lying between them. The CDR3 extends over 15 amino acids. CDR3 in DNA: TGTGCCAGCAGCCGGGCGGGGCCGACGAACACTGAAGCTTTCTTT. Protein: CASSRAGPTNTEAFF.

V and J are TRBV28 and TRBJ2-7; tentative D call: TRBD1 (6 bases). Per the germline V gene, CDR1 is MDHEN and CDR2 is SYDVKM. The germline V and J ends were trimmed by 7 bases and 2 bases, with 18 bases remaining between them. The CDR3 loop spans 15 amino acids. The CDR3 DNA follows: TGTGCCAGCATGAGAGAGGTCGGACAGCCCTACGAGCAGTACTTC. This encodes CASMREVGQPYEQYF.

This chain uses TRBV6-1 with TRBJ2-7; D is perhaps TRBD2 (6 bases). Germline CDR1 MNHNS, CDR2 SASEGT. The CDR3 is 12 amino acids. The V gene lost 5 bases and the J gene lost 5 bases, with 10 bases spanning the gap. In nucleotides, the CDR3 is TGTGCCAGCAGTCATACTAGCAACGAGCAGTACTTC. Its protein product is CASSHTSNEQYF.

V gene TRBV2 combines with J gene TRBJ2-5; weak D call: TRBD1 (6 bases). Germline V gene sequence: CDR1 SNHLY, CDR2 FYNNEI. CDR3 length equals 13 residues. Trimming stripped 6 bases from V and 2 bases from J, with 10 bases between. The CDR3 sequence is CASRGTFQETQYF. The CDR3 DNA is TGTGCCAGCAGGGGGACATTTCAAGAGACCCAGTACTTC.

The rearrangement joins TRBV10-3 to TRBJ2-7, with 11 bases that match TRBD1. The CDR3 totals 14 residues. After removal of 7 bases from V and 7 bases from J, the junction contained 9 bases not matched to a gene. Germline assignment: CDR1 ENHRY and CDR2 SYGVKD. The DNA for the CDR3 is TGTGCCATCACCGCCGGACAGGGGGCGTTTGAGCAGTACTTC. Amino acid sequence: CAITAGQGAFEQYF.